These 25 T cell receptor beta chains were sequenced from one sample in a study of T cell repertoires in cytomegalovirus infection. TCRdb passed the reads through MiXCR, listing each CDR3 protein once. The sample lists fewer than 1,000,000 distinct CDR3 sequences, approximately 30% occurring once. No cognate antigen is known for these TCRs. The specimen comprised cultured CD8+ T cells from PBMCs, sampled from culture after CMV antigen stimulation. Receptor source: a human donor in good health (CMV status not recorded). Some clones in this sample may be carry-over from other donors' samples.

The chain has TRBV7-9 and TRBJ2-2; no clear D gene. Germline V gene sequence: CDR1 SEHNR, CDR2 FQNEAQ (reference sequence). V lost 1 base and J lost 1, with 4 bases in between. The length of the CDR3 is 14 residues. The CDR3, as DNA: TGTGCCAGCAGCTTAGATTGGAACACCGGGGAGCTGTTTTTT. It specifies CASSLDWNTGELFF.

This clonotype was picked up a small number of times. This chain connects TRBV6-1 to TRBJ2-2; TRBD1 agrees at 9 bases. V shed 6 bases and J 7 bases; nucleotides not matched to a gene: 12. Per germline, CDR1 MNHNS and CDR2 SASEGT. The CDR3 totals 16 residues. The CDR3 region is CASSLSVGQGYGELFF. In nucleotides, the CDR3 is TGTGCCAGCAGCCTGAGTGTGGGACAGGGCTACGGGGAGCTGTTTTTT.

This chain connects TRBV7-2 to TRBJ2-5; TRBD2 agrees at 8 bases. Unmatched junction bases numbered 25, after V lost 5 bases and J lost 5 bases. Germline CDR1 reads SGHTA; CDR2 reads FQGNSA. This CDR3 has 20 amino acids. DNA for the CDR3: TGTGCCAGCAGCCCCGGCGGGAGCGGGGGAAGGTGGGGGGGCTCCGAGACCCAGTACTTC. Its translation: CASSPGGSGGRWGGSETQYF.

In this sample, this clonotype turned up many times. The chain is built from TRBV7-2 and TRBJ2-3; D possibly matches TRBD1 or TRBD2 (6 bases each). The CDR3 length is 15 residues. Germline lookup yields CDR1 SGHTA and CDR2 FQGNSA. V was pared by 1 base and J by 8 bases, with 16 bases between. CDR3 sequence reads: CASSLVGGGLGTQYF. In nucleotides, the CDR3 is TGTGCCAGCAGCTTAGTGGGTGGGGGGCTTGGTACGCAGTATTTT.

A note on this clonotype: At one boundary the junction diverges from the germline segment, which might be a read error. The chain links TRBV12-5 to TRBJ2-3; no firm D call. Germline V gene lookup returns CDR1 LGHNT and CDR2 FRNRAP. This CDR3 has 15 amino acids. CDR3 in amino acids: CASGYHRGSTDMQYF. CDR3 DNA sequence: TGTGCTAGTGGTTACCACAGAGGTAGCACAGATATGCAGTATTTT.

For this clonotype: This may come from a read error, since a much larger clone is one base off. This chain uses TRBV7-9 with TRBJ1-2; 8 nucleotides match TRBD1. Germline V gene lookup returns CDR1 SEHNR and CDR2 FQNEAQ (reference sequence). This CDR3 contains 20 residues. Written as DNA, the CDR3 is TGTGTCAGCAGCTCCCGGACAGGGCCCAAGGTCCAGGTTTCGGACTATGGCTACACCTTC. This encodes CVSSSRTGPKVQVSDYGYTF.

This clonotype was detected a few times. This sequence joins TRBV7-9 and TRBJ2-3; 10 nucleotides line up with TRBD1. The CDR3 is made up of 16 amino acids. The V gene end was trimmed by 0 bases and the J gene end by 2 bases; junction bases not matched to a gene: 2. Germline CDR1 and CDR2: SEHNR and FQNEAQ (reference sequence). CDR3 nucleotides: TGTGCCAGCAGCTTAGCGGGACAGGGGTACACAGATACGCAGTATTTT. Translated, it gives CASSLAGQGYTDTQYF. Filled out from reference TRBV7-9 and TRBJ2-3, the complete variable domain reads DTGVSQNPRHKITKRGQNVTFRCDPISEHNRLYWYRQTLGQGPEFLTYFQNEAQLEKSRLLSDRFSAERPKGSFSTLEIQRTEQGDSAMYLCASSLAGQGYTDTQYFGPGTRLTVL.

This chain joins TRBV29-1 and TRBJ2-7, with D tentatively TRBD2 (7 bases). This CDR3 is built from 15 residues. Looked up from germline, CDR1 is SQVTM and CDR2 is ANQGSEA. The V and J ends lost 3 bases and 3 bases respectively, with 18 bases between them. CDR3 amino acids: CSVDDHGGPVYEQYF. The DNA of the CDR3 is TGCAGCGTTGACGACCACGGGGGGCCGGTCTACGAGCAGTACTTC.

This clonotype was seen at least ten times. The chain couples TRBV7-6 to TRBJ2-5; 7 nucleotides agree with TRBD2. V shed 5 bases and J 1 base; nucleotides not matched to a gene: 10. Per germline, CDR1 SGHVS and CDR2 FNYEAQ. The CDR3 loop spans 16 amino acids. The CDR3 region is CASSPLGAGLQETQYF. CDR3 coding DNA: TGTGCCAGCAGCCCCCTGGGAGCGGGGCTCCAAGAGACCCAGTACTTC. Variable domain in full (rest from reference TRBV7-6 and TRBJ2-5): GAGVSQSPRYKVTKRGQDVALRCDPISGHVSLYWYRQALGQGPEFLTYFNYEAQQDKSGLPNDRFSAERPEGSISTLTIQRTEQRDSAMYRCASSPLGAGLQETQYFGPGTRLLVL.

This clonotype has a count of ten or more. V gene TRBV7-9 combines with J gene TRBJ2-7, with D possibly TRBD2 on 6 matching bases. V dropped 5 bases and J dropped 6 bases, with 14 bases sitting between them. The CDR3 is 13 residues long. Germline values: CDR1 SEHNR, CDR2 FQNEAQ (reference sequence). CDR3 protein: CASSLWTNLEQYF. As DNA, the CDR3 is TGTGCCAGCAGCCTATGGACTAACCTCGAGCAGTACTTC.

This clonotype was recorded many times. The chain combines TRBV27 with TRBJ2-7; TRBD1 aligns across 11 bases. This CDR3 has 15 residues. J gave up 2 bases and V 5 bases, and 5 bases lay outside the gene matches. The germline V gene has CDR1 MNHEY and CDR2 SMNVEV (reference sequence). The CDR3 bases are TGTGCCAGCAGTCTGGGGACAGGGGGTCCCTACGAGCAGTACTTC. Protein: CASSLGTGGPYEQYF.

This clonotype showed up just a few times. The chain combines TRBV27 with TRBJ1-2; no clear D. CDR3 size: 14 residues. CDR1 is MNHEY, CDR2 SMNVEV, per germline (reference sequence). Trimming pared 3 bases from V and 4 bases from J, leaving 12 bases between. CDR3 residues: CASSFSGGVYGYTF. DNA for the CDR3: TGTGCCAGCAGTTTTTCTGGCGGCGTCTATGGCTACACCTTC.

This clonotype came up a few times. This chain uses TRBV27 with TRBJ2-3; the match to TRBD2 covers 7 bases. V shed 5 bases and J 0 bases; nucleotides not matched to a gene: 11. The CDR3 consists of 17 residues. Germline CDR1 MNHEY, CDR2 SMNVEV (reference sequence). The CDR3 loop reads CASSLYGLGGSTDTQYF. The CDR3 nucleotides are TGTGCCAGCAGTCTCTACGGACTAGGAGGGAGCACAGATACGCAGTATTTT.

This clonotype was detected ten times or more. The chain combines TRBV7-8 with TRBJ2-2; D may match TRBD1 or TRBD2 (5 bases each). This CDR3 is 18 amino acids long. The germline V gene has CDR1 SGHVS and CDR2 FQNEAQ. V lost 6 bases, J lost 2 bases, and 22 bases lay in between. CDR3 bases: TGTGCCAGCAGTCTTTATACATGGGGGTTCTTAAACACCGGGGAGCTGTTTTTT. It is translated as CASSLYTWGFLNTGELFF.

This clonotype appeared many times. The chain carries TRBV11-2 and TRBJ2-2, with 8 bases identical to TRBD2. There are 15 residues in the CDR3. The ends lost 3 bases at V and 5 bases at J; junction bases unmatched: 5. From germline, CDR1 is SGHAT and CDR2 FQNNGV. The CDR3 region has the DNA TGTGCCAGCAGCTTTAAGGGCGGGGGGACCGGGGAGCTGTTTTTT. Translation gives CASSFKGGGTGELFF.

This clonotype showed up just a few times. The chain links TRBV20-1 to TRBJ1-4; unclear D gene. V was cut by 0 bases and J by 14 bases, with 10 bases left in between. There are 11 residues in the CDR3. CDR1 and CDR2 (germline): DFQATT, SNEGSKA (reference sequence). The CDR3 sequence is CSARDLGSLFF. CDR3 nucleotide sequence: TGCAGTGCTAGAGATTTGGGGTCTCTGTTTTTT.

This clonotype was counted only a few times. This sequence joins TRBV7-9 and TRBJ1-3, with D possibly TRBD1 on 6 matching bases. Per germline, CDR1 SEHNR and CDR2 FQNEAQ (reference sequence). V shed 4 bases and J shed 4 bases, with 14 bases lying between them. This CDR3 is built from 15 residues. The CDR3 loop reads CASSSTRGTGNTIYF. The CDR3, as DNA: TGTGCCAGCAGCTCCACCAGGGGTACGGGAAACACCATATATTTT.

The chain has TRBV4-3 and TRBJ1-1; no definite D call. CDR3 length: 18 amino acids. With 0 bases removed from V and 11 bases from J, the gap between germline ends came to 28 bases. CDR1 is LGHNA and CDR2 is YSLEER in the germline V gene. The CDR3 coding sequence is TGCGCCAGCAGCCAAGATCCTGCGGGTTGGTCGGACCCCTTGAGGGCTTTCTTT. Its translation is CASSQDPAGWSDPLRAFF.

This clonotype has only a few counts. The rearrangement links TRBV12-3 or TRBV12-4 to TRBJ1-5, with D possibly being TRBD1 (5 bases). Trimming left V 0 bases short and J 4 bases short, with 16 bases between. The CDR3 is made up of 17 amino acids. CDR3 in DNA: TGTGCCAGCAGTTTAGCGACAGCGGGATGGGAGAATCAGCCCCAGCATTTT. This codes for CASSLATAGWENQPQHF.

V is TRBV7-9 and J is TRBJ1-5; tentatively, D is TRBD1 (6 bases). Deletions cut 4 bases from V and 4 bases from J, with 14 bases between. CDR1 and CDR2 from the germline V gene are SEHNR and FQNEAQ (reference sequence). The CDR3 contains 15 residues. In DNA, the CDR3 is TGTGCCAGCAGCTCAGACAGGCCGGGGAATCAGCCCCAGCATTTT. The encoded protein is CASSSDRPGNQPQHF.

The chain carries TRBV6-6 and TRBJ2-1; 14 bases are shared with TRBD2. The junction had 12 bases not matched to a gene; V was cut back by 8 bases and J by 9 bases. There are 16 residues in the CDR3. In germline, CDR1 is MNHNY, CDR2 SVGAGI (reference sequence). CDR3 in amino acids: CASSPWTSGGPIEQFF. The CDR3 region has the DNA TGTGCCAGCTCCCCCTGGACTAGCGGGGGGCCGATTGAGCAGTTCTTC.

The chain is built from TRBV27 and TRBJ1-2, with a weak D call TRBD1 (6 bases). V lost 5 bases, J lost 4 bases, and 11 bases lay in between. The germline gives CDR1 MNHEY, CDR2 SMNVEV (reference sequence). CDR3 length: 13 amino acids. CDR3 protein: CASSPGVLYGYTF. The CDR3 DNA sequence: TGTGCCAGCAGTCCAGGGGTTCTCTATGGCTACACCTTC.

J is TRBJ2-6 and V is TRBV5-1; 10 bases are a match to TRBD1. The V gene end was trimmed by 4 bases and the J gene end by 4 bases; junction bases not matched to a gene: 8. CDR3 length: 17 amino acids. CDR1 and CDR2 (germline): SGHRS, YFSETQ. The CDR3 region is CASSTTGGYGGANVLTF. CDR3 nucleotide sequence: TGCGCCAGCAGCACGACAGGGGGCTATGGCGGGGCCAACGTCCTGACTTTC.

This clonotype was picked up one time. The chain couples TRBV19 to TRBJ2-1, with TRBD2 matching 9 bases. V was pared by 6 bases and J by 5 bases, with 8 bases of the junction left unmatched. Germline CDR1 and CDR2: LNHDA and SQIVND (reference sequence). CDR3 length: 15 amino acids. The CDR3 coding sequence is TGTGCCAGTAGCCTGACTAGCGGACACAACAATGAGCAGTTCTTC. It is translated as CASSLTSGHNNEQFF.

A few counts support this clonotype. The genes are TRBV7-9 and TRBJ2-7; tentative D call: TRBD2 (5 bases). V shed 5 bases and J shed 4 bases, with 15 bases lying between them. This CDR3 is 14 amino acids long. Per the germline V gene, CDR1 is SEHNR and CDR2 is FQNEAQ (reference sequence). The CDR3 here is CASSPPGKDYEQYV. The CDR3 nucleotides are TGTGCCAGCAGCCCCCCGGGGAAGGATTACGAGCAGTACGTC.